The 24 T cell receptor beta chains below come from one sample, sequenced in a study of OX40 agonist ivuxolimab in advanced cancers. Profiled with immunoSEQ multiplex PCR; TCRdb holds only in-frame clones, not every one. The sample shows more than 45,000 clones, 88% of them seen only once. Source: CD4+ or CD8+ T cells sorted from blood, taken in a trial of the OX40 agonist ivuxolimab. These receptors came from an adult with an advanced solid tumor such as melanoma, head and neck, liver or kidney cancer.

In DNA, the CDR3 is TGCAGCGCCTCAACCCGGGACCAACCACCCGGGGAGCTGTTTTTT. It translates to CSASTRDQPPGELFF. The chain is built from TRBV29-1 and TRBJ2-2, with D perhaps being TRBD1 or TRBD2 (5 bases each). The CDR3 runs 15 residues. Trimming took off 7 bases at V and 6 bases at J, with 21 bases between the two ends. CDR1 and CDR2 from the germline V gene are SQVTM and ANQGSEA.

The rearrangement joins TRBV5-1 to TRBJ2-1; TRBD1 might be the D (6 bases). The CDR3 runs 15 residues. Germline CDR1 reads SGHRS; CDR2 reads YFSETQ. V was cut by 6 bases and J by 7 bases, with 20 bases left in between. Here the CDR3 reads CASKLKSDRFNEQFF. The CDR3, as DNA: TGCGCCAGCAAACTTAAATCCGACAGGTTTAATGAGCAGTTCTTC.

The chain has TRBV7-2 and TRBJ1-2; D is possibly TRBD1 (6 bases). This CDR3 comprises 13 residues. Trimming took 3 bases from V and 3 from J, leaving 8 bases between them. Germline CDR1 SGHTA, CDR2 FQGNSA. CDR3 sequence: CASSLDSDYGYTF. CDR3 DNA: TGTGCCAGCAGCTTGGACAGTGACTATGGCTACACCTTC.

V is TRBV5-1 and J is TRBJ2-1, with 14 bases matching TRBD2. This CDR3 comprises 16 residues. V lost 6 bases and J lost 7; bases outside the gene matches: 9. Germline loops: CDR1 SGHRS, CDR2 YFSETQ. CDR3 sequence (DNA): TGCGCCAGCACTCCGGGGACTAGCGGGAGAAGTAATGAGCAGTTCTTC. Translating it yields CASTPGTSGRSNEQFF.

J is TRBJ2-7 and V is TRBV6-6; the D is unclear. The V end lost 4 bases, the J end lost 6 bases, and 13 bases lay between the germline ends. The germline V gene has CDR1 MNHNY and CDR2 SVGAGI (reference sequence). This CDR3 has 13 amino acids. The CDR3 region has the DNA TGTGCCAGCAGTTCACGGGTCATTGGCGAGCAGTACTTC. As protein: CASSSRVIGEQYF.

The chain links TRBV20-1 to TRBJ1-1; D is ambiguous. CDR3 length: 11 amino acids. From germline, CDR1 is DFQATT and CDR2 SNEGSKA (reference sequence). V lost 3 bases and J lost 5, with 7 bases in between. The CDR3: CSASYETEAFF. The DNA of the CDR3 is TGCAGTGCTAGTTATGAGACTGAAGCTTTCTTT.

This clone was recorded once. The V and J genes are TRBV7-2 and TRBJ2-1; TRBD1 or TRBD2 may be the D gene (5 bases each). The V end was cut by 5 bases, the J end by 5 bases, with 19 bases between. The CDR3 sequence is 16 residues long. Germline-derived CDR1 and CDR2 are SGHTA and FQGNSA. In DNA, the CDR3 is TGTGCCAGCAGCCCCTTGGGGGTTGGGGCAGACAATGAGCAGTTCTTC. Translation gives CASSPLGVGADNEQFF. Full variable domain (outside the CDR3, taken from reference TRBV7-2 and TRBJ2-1): GAGVSQSPSNKVTEKGKDVELRCDPISGHTALYWYRQSLGQGLEFLIYFQGNSAPDKSGLPSDRFSAERTGGSVSTLTIQRTQQEDSAVYLCASSPLGVGADNEQFFGPGTRLTVL.

The rearrangement links TRBV7-2 to TRBJ2-1; TRBD2 matches at 13 bases. The CDR3 covers 17 residues. CDR1 and CDR2 (germline): SGHTA, FQGNSA. Trimming removed 1 base from V and 4 bases from J; junction bases left unmatched: 4. The CDR3 DNA follows: TGTGCCAGCAGCTTAGGACTAGCGGGAGGCAAATACAATGAGCAGTTCTTC. Translation gives CASSLGLAGGKYNEQFF. The full variable domain, with the rest looked up from reference TRBV7-2 and TRBJ2-1, is GAGVSQSPSNKVTEKGKDVELRCDPISGHTALYWYRQSLGQGLEFLIYFQGNSAPDKSGLPSDRFSAERTGGSVSTLTIQRTQQEDSAVYLCASSLGLAGGKYNEQFFGPGTRLTVL.

The V and J genes are TRBV5-1 and TRBJ2-1; 9 bases match TRBD1. The CDR3 sequence is 16 residues long. J was trimmed by 9 bases and V by 4 bases; bases with no gene match: 14. Germline V CDR1 and CDR2: SGHRS, YFSETQ. The CDR3 coding sequence is TGCGCCAGCAGCATCCATTTCGCCGGGACAGGGAGTGAGCAGTTCTTC. It encodes CASSIHFAGTGSEQFF.

The CDR3 DNA is TGCAGCGTTGTGGGGCTCTTGGGGAACGAGCAGTACTTC. Its protein is CSVVGLLGNEQYF. The rearrangement uses TRBV29-1 and TRBJ2-7; perhaps TRBD1 as D (5 bases). CDR1 is SQVTM, CDR2 ANQGSEA, per germline. V shed 4 bases and J shed 5 bases, with 15 bases lying between them. There are 13 residues in the CDR3.

The chain carries TRBV2 and TRBJ1-1, with unresolved D. From germline, CDR1 is SNHLY and CDR2 FYNNEI. V was trimmed by 8 bases and J by 0 bases, leaving 10 bases between them. The CDR3 is 13 amino acids. The DNA of the CDR3 is TGTGCCAGCTCCCAGGATCTGAACACTGAAGCTTTCTTT. It is translated as CASSQDLNTEAFF.

The genes are TRBV4-2 and TRBJ2-1; the match to TRBD2 covers 10 bases. Trimming removed 4 bases from V and 2 bases from J; junction bases left unmatched: 5. This CDR3 region has 16 residues. Germline V lookup: CDR1 LGHNA, CDR2 YNFKEQ. The chain's CDR3 is CASSPSSGRAYNEQFF. CDR3 nucleotides: TGTGCCAGCAGCCCGTCGAGCGGGAGGGCCTACAATGAGCAGTTCTTC.

The chain joins TRBV9 to TRBJ1-6; a possible D gene is TRBD1 (5 bases). The germline V gene encodes CDR1 SGDLS and CDR2 YYNGEE. The CDR3 covers 13 residues. The V end lost 0 bases, the J end lost 10 bases, and 8 bases lay between the germline ends. DNA for the CDR3: TGTGCCAGCAGCGTAGAGGGGTTCTCACCCCTCCACTTT. It codes for CASSVEGFSPLHF.

The chain is built from TRBV5-5 and TRBJ1-2; D is possibly TRBD1 (5 bases). The CDR3 consists of 15 residues. Trimming cost V 5 bases and J 4 bases, with 18 bases left between them. From germline, CDR1 is SGHKS and CDR2 YYEKEE (reference sequence). CDR3 bases: TGTGCCAGCAGGACCTCTATCGACAGTCCCTATGGCTACACCTTC. Translating it yields CASRTSIDSPYGYTF.

The chain is built from TRBV29-1 and TRBJ2-7, with 8 nucleotides matching TRBD2. This CDR3 is built from 13 residues. V gave up 6 bases and J gave up 5 bases; unmatched junction bases: 9. Germline V gene sequence: CDR1 SQVTM, CDR2 ANQGSEA. CDR3 bases: TGCAGCGTCTGGACCGGACTAGCAAACGAGCAGTACTTC. Translated, it gives CSVWTGLANEQYF.

The chain carries TRBV7-9 and TRBJ1-2, with 7 bases aligning to TRBD1. J was trimmed by 7 bases and V by 2 bases; bases with no gene match: 7. The CDR3 spans 14 residues. Germline V gives CDR1 SEHNR, CDR2 FQNEAQ (reference sequence). CDR3 sequence (DNA): TGTGCCAGCAGCTTATTACAGGGGCATGCTGGCTACACCTTC. Amino acids: CASSLLQGHAGYTF.

The chain uses TRBV19 and TRBJ2-7, with D unresolved. The length of the CDR3 is 12 residues. The V gene's germline CDR1 is LNHDA and CDR2 SQIVND (reference sequence). V was shortened by 2 bases and J by 6 bases, with 8 bases between the two germline ends. The DNA of the CDR3 is TGTGCCAGTAGTATACGCAGAACCGAGCAGTACTTC. It specifies CASSIRRTEQYF.

J is TRBJ2-5 and V is TRBV7-6; TRBD2 might be the D (6 bases). Looked up from germline, CDR1 is SGHVS and CDR2 is FNYEAQ. This CDR3 has 15 amino acids. V was clipped by 8 bases and J by 2 bases, with 18 bases between them. CDR3 sequence (DNA): TGTGCCAGCTCCCTAACCGGGGGTCGACAAGAGACCCAGTACTTC. Protein sequence: CASSLTGGRQETQYF.

V and J are TRBV7-9 and TRBJ1-2; no definite D call. V was trimmed by 5 bases and J by 7 bases, leaving 14 bases between them. CDR1 and CDR2 from the germline V gene are SEHNR and FQNEAQ (reference sequence). The CDR3 has 13 residues. CDR3 nucleotides: TGTGCCAGCAGCCGCGACTGGGAACTTGGCTACACCTTC. Translation gives CASSRDWELGYTF. Full variable domain (rest looked up from reference TRBV7-9 and TRBJ1-2): DTGVSQNPRHKITKRGQNVTFRCDPISEHNRLYWYRQTLGQGPEFLTYFQNEAQLEKSRLLSDRFSAERPKGSFSTLEIQRTEQGDSAMYLCASSRDWELGYTFGSGTRLTVV.

The rearrangement links TRBV6-6 to TRBJ1-1; D not certain. The V gene lost 2 bases and the J gene lost 5 bases, with 12 bases spanning the gap. The CDR3 loop spans 14 amino acids. CDR1 and CDR2 (germline): MNHNY, SVGAGI (reference sequence). This CDR3 is CASSYDREWTEAFF. CDR3 in DNA: TGTGCCAGCAGTTACGATAGGGAGTGGACTGAAGCTTTCTTT.

J is TRBJ1-1 and V is TRBV27, with 8 bases aligning to TRBD1. The CDR3 consists of 15 residues. V dropped 0 bases and J dropped 4; count of bases not matched to a gene: 4. The germline V gene has CDR1 MNHEY and CDR2 SMNVEV (reference sequence). Written as DNA, the CDR3 is TGTGCCAGCAGTTTATCCAAACAGGGGGGCACTGAAGCTTTCTTT. Protein sequence: CASSLSKQGGTEAFF.

The chain uses TRBV6-6 and TRBJ2-5; no reliable D call. This CDR3 is built from 12 residues. Germline CDR1 and CDR2: MNHNY and SVGAGI (reference sequence). Trimming took 2 bases from V and 1 from J, leaving 2 bases between them. As DNA, the CDR3 is TGTGCCAGCAGTTACCCCCAAGAGACCCAGTACTTC. This encodes CASSYPQETQYF.

This chain connects TRBV19 to TRBJ1-5; D uncertain. The V gene's germline CDR1 is LNHDA and CDR2 SQIVND (reference sequence). The V and J ends lost 7 bases and 0 bases respectively, with 10 bases between them. The CDR3 is 14 amino acids. CDR3 DNA sequence: TGTGCCAGTACTTGGCAGAATAGCAATCAGCCCCAGCATTTT. Protein sequence: CASTWQNSNQPQHF.

The chain combines TRBV2 with TRBJ2-3, with D uncertain. From germline, CDR1 is SNHLY and CDR2 FYNNEI. The CDR3 has 13 residues. Trimming stripped 7 bases from V and 3 bases from J, with 11 bases between. The CDR3 protein is CASMQVATDTQYF. The CDR3 DNA sequence: TGTGCCAGCATGCAAGTGGCGACAGATACGCAGTATTTT.